A single TCR beta chain is shown here with its context. Its antigen is still unknown. The sample is drawn from a study of shared clonotypes between healthy human individuals. Study summary: Three plates were used per donor for CD4 naive, three for CD4 memory, two for CD8 naive and one for CD8 memory. General study points: Tissues were not sampled, only blood, and their repertoires likely differ. Non-shared clonotypes had lower generation probabilities than those shared by all four donors.

Profiled with immunoSEQ multiplex PCR; TCRdb holds only in-frame clones, not every one. The repertoire holds about 2,500,000 clones, with more than 90% as singletons. Donors were healthy HIV-negative adults without recent acute infections or vaccinations. The germline V and J ends were trimmed by 2 bases and 5 bases, with 16 bases remaining between them. Germline V CDR1 and CDR2: SGHKS, YYEKEE (reference sequence). This CDR3 comprises 16 residues. Sequencing was carried out using naive CD4+ T cells sorted from blood. Subset noted: CD45RA+ positively selected. The receptor's source is a man between 18 and 29 years old in good health. This chain joins TRBV5-5 and TRBJ2-2; no clear D. The CDR3 nucleotides are TGTGCCAGCAGCTTATTAGGGCCGGCCGGGACCGGGGAGCTGTTTTTT. Its translation is CASSLLGPAGTGELFF. Full variable domain (missing parts from reference TRBV5-5 and TRBJ2-2): DAGVTQSPTHLIKTRGQQVTLRCSPISGHKSVSWYQQVLGQGPQFIFQYYEKEERGRGNFPDRFSARQFPNYSSELNVNALLLGDSALYLCASSLLGPAGTGELFFGEGSRLTVL.